Below are 26 T cell receptor beta chains sequenced from a single sample in a study of control samples from healthy donors and cancer patients. Data came from immunoSEQ multiplex PCR; TCRdb stores just in-frame clones and leaves some out. The sample lists about 30,000 clones; 75% to 85% were seen once. The sequenced sample was PBMCs. All receptors come from a woman aged 60-75 years with head and neck cancer.

This clone appeared once. V is TRBV5-1 and J is TRBJ2-7, with 7 bases matching TRBD1. Germline CDR1 is SGHRS and CDR2 is YFSETQ. Germline trimming cut 4 bases from V and 3 bases from J; bases unmatched to any gene: 4. This CDR3 is 13 amino acids long. CDR3 residues: CASSPGQSYEQYF. DNA for the CDR3: TGCGCCAGCAGCCCGGGACAGAGCTACGAGCAGTACTTC. Drawing the rest from reference TRBV5-1 and TRBJ2-7, the complete variable domain is KAGVTQTPRYLIKTRGQQVTLSCSPISGHRSVSWYQQTPGQGLQFLFEYFSETQRNKGNFPGRFSGRQFSNSRSEMNVSTLELGDSALYLCASSPGQSYEQYFGPGTRLTVT.

The V gene is TRBV11-3, the J gene TRBJ2-7; 11 positions agree with TRBD1. CDR1 is SGHNT, CDR2 YENEEA, per germline. The CDR3 sequence is 15 residues long. The ends lost 3 bases at V and 4 bases at J; junction bases unmatched: 5. The CDR3 region is CASSFRRDRGYEQYF. In DNA form, the CDR3 reads TGTGCCAGCAGCTTTCGCCGGGACAGGGGGTACGAGCAGTACTTC.

V is TRBV5-1 and J is TRBJ2-1; TRBD2 matches at 9 bases. Trimming cost V 4 bases and J 4 bases; bases outside gene matches: 3. The CDR3 contains 14 residues. Germline-derived CDR1 and CDR2 are SGHRS and YFSETQ. The CDR3 loop reads CASSPGLAYNEQFF. The CDR3 DNA is TGCGCCAGCAGCCCGGGACTAGCTTACAATGAGCAGTTCTTC.

V usage is TRBV3-1 (or the pseudogene TRBV3-2) and J usage is TRBJ1-2; TRBD1 aligns across 9 bases. The length of the CDR3 is 15 residues. Germline trimming cut 3 bases from V and 7 bases from J; bases unmatched to any gene: 9. Germline loops: CDR1 LGHDT, CDR2 YNNKEL (reference sequence). CDR3 coding DNA: TGTGCCAGCAGCCAGGCCGACAGGGGGAGTGCTGGCTACACCTTC. This sequence encodes CASSQADRGSAGYTF.

This rearrangement joins TRBV4-2 to TRBJ1-1, with 8 bases matching TRBD1. Per the germline V gene, CDR1 is LGHNA and CDR2 is YNFKEQ. The CDR3 totals 18 residues. The V and J ends lost 4 bases and 0 bases, in that order; junction bases with no gene match: 13. Here the CDR3 reads CASSLLLDRDFMNTEAFF. CDR3 nucleotide sequence: TGTGCCAGCAGCCTGCTTTTGGACAGGGACTTTATGAACACTGAAGCTTTCTTT.

The chain links TRBV5-1 to TRBJ2-2; 9 bases agree with TRBD2. V was clipped by 5 bases and J by 0 bases; unmatched bases: 8. Germline CDR1 SGHRS, CDR2 YFSETQ. The CDR3 sequence is 17 residues long. The CDR3 spells CASRAPLAGTNTGELFF. CDR3 nucleotides: TGCGCCAGCAGGGCACCCCTAGCGGGGACGAACACCGGGGAGCTGTTTTTT.

This clone showed up just a few times. J is TRBJ2-2 and V is TRBV9; D assignment may be TRBD1 or TRBD2 (5 bases each). Germline CDR1 is SGDLS and CDR2 is YYNGEE. This CDR3 is 15 amino acids long. The V end lost 2 bases, the J end lost 6 bases, and 14 bases lay between the germline ends. CDR3 sequence: CASSVDLRGPGELFF. The CDR3 DNA reads TGTGCCAGCAGCGTTGACTTGAGGGGTCCCGGGGAGCTGTTTTTT.

The chain employs TRBV6-5 and TRBJ1-2, with 7 bases matching TRBD1. The CDR3 contains 14 residues. Germline CDR1 and CDR2: MNHEY and SVGAGI. The trim removed 4 bases at V and 4 bases at J, leaving 6 bases unmatched. In nucleotides, the CDR3 is TGTGCCAGCAGTTTGACAGGGATCGGCTATGGCTACACCTTC. Translated, it gives CASSLTGIGYGYTF.

This clone was detected only once. The CDR3, as DNA: TGTGCCAGCTTGTCGGGGCGGGGTGAGCAGTTCTTC. Protein sequence: CASLSGRGEQFF. This chain joins TRBV12-3 or TRBV12-4 and TRBJ2-1; possibly TRBD2 for D (6 bases). This CDR3 region has 12 residues. The V end was cut by 8 bases, the J end by 9 bases, with 14 bases between.

V gene TRBV7-9 combines with J gene TRBJ2-2; perhaps TRBD1 as D (6 bases). Germline V gene lookup returns CDR1 SEHNR and CDR2 FQNEAQ (reference sequence). The CDR3 runs to 12 residues. V gave up 4 bases and J gave up 8 bases, with 8 bases separating them. The CDR3 spells CASSSQGGELFF. DNA for the CDR3: TGTGCCAGCAGCTCACAGGGAGGGGAGCTGTTTTTT.

This sequence joins TRBV19 and TRBJ1-1; 9 positions match TRBD1. The CDR3 has 14 residues. Germline V gives CDR1 LNHDA, CDR2 SQIVND (reference sequence). The ends lost 10 bases at V and 4 bases at J; junction bases unmatched: 10. As DNA, the CDR3 is TGTGCCACCCGGGACAGGGTGGGTTCCACTGAAGCTTTCTTT. Amino acids: CATRDRVGSTEAFF. The full variable domain, with the rest looked up from reference TRBV19 and TRBJ1-1, is DGGITQSPKYLFRKEGQNVTLSCEQNLNHDAMYWYRQDPGQGLRLIYYSQIVNDFQKGDIAEGYSVSREKKESFPLTVTSAQKNPTAFYLCATRDRVGSTEAFFGQGTRLTVV.

The rearrangement uses TRBV2 and TRBJ1-6; the D gene is possibly TRBD1 (6 bases). Germline CDR1 and CDR2: SNHLY and FYNNEI. Trimming cost V 5 bases and J 5 bases, with 25 bases left between them. CDR3 size: 19 residues. CDR3 coding DNA: TGTGCCAGCAGTTCACGAAGCTGGGGGCAGTTTCTTAATAATTCACCCCTCCACTTT. Its translation is CASSSRSWGQFLNNSPLHF. Full variable domain (rest looked up from reference TRBV2 and TRBJ1-6): EPEVTQTPSHQVTQMGQEVILRCVPISNHLYFYWYRQILGQKVEFLVSFYNNEISEKSEIFDDQFSVERPDGSNFTLKIRSTKLEDSAMYFCASSSRSWGQFLNNSPLHFGNGTRLTVT.

As for this clone: This sample includes further DNA sequences coding for the same CDR3. This chain links TRBV2 with TRBJ2-2; D might be TRBD2 (5 bases). Germline V lookup: CDR1 SNHLY, CDR2 FYNNEI. This CDR3 contains 15 residues. V lost 7 bases, J lost 5 bases, and 17 bases lay in between. This CDR3 reads CASIEGLGRTGELFF. In DNA, the CDR3 is TGTGCCAGCATTGAGGGTCTGGGGAGAACCGGGGAGCTGTTTTTT.

The genes are TRBV25-1 and TRBJ2-1, with unresolved D. Deletions cut 6 bases from V and 5 bases from J, with 14 bases between. Germline CDR1 reads MGHDK; CDR2 reads SYGVNS. CDR3 length: 14 amino acids. CDR3 sequence reads: CASSPTLAHNEQFF. Here the CDR3 DNA reads TGTGCCAGCAGCCCGACGTTGGCACACAATGAGCAGTTCTTC.

CDR3 DNA: TGTGCCAGCAGCCCGGGGGAGGGCAGCTACACCTTC. This sequence encodes CASSPGEGSYTF. The V and J genes are TRBV5-4 and TRBJ1-2; perhaps TRBD1 as D (5 bases). The V gene's germline CDR1 is SGHNT and CDR2 YYREEE (reference sequence). The V end was cut by 4 bases, the J end by 9 bases, with 13 bases between. This CDR3 region has 12 residues.

The chain couples TRBV29-1 to TRBJ1-5; D might be TRBD1 (5 bases). Germline CDR1 is SQVTM and CDR2 is ANQGSEA. Trimming removed 1 base from V and 7 bases from J, with 11 bases in between. This CDR3 is 13 amino acids long. CDR3 bases: TGCAGCGTTGAAGGAGGGGAAGGACAGCCCCAGCATTTT. Translation gives CSVEGGEGQPQHF. The entire variable domain, with the rest obtained from reference TRBV29-1 and TRBJ1-5, is as follows: SAVISQKPSRDICQRGTSLTIQCQVDSQVTMMFWYRQQPGQSLTLIATANQGSEATYESGFVIDKFPISRPNLTFSTLTVSNMSPEDSSIYLCSVEGGEGQPQHFGDGTRLSIL.

This clone was picked up one time. The genes are TRBV5-4 and TRBJ1-4; the match to TRBD1 covers 7 bases. This CDR3 is 14 amino acids long. Germline trimming cut 2 bases from V and 7 bases from J; bases unmatched to any gene: 5. CDR1 and CDR2 from the germline V gene are SGHNT and YYREEE (reference sequence). CDR3 region: CASSFDRDREKLFF. CDR3 DNA sequence: TGTGCCAGCAGCTTTGACAGGGATCGTGAAAAACTGTTTTTT.

The chain joins TRBV7-2 to TRBJ1-5, with a possible D match to TRBD1 (5 bases). Trimming removed 2 bases from V and 4 bases from J, with 12 bases in between. Germline loops: CDR1 SGHTA, CDR2 FQGNSA. This CDR3 has 15 residues. In nucleotides, the CDR3 is TGTGCCAGCAGCTTACGGGGCCAAAAGAATCAGCCCCAGCATTTT. It yields the protein CASSLRGQKNQPQHF.

The count of this clone is one. The chain employs TRBV20-1 and TRBJ1-2; no clear D gene. The CDR3 runs 11 residues. V lost 0 bases to trimming and J lost 5 bases, with 4 bases between them. Germline CDR1 DFQATT, CDR2 SNEGSKA (reference sequence). The CDR3 loop is CSARDPYGYTF. As DNA, the CDR3 is TGCAGTGCTAGAGATCCTTATGGCTACACCTTC.

The chain carries TRBV18 and TRBJ1-4, with D perhaps matching TRBD1 (5 bases). CDR3 length: 15 residues. Trimming stripped 2 bases from V and 0 bases from J, with 7 bases between. The V gene's germline CDR1 is KGHSH and CDR2 LQKENI. The CDR3 reads CASSPRGPTNEKLFF. CDR3 in DNA: TGTGCCAGCTCACCAAGGGGACCAACTAATGAAAAACTGTTTTTT.

This chain joins TRBV18 and TRBJ1-2; no clear D gene. The V end was cut by 6 bases, the J end by 5 bases, with 13 bases between. The CDR3 totals 13 residues. Germline CDR1 reads KGHSH; CDR2 reads LQKENI. CDR3 bases: TGTGCCAGCTCCCCATCGGGAGGTTATGGCTACACCTTC. Amino acids: CASSPSGGYGYTF.

The chain links TRBV2 to TRBJ1-4, with a possible D match to TRBD1 (6 bases). The germline V gene encodes CDR1 SNHLY and CDR2 FYNNEI. The CDR3 sequence is 14 residues long. V was clipped by 6 bases and J by 5 bases, with 13 bases between them. The CDR3 DNA reads TGTGCCAGCAGGAGACAGGAGAAAAATGAAAAACTGTTTTTT. Translated: CASRRQEKNEKLFF.

This chain uses TRBV9 with TRBJ2-1, with D perhaps TRBD2 (6 bases). CDR1 is SGDLS and CDR2 is YYNGEE in the germline V gene. The CDR3 has 15 amino acids. The V end lost 0 bases, the J end lost 5 bases, and 12 bases lay between the germline ends. The CDR3: CASSVEPGRNNEQFF. DNA for the CDR3: TGTGCCAGCAGCGTAGAACCCGGGAGAAACAATGAGCAGTTCTTC.

This clone was picked up one time. V usage is TRBV5-5 and J usage is TRBJ2-7, with 9 bases aligning to TRBD1. After removal of 4 bases from V and 5 bases from J, the junction contained 13 bases not matched to a gene. The CDR3 is 16 residues long. Germline lookup yields CDR1 SGHKS and CDR2 YYEKEE (reference sequence). The CDR3 here is CASSTAGQGFLHEQYF. DNA for the CDR3: TGTGCCAGCAGCACGGCGGGACAGGGTTTTTTGCACGAGCAGTACTTC. The variable domain in full, with the rest retrieved from reference TRBV5-5 and TRBJ2-7, is DAGVTQSPTHLIKTRGQQVTLRCSPISGHKSVSWYQQVLGQGPQFIFQYYEKEERGRGNFPDRFSARQFPNYSSELNVNALLLGDSALYLCASSTAGQGFLHEQYFGPGTRLTVT.

The sample holds a few counts of this clone. The V and J genes are TRBV7-2 and TRBJ1-5, with TRBD1 matching 8 bases. The trim removed 4 bases at V and 1 base at J, leaving 6 bases unmatched. The length of the CDR3 is 16 residues. The germline gives CDR1 SGHTA, CDR2 FQGNSA. CDR3 sequence reads: CASSYRTGTSNQPQHF. CDR3 in DNA: TGTGCCAGCAGCTATAGGACAGGGACAAGCAATCAGCCCCAGCATTTT.

V and J are TRBV5-1 and TRBJ2-3; D not certain. V dropped 1 base and J dropped 0 bases, with 9 bases sitting between them. The germline CDR1 and CDR2 sequences are SGHRS and YFSETQ. This CDR3 is 15 amino acids long. The chain's CDR3 is CASSLMVGSTDTQYF. Here the CDR3 DNA reads TGCGCCAGCAGCTTGATGGTTGGGAGCACAGATACGCAGTATTTT. Looking up the rest from reference TRBV5-1 and TRBJ2-3 gives the full variable domain: KAGVTQTPRYLIKTRGQQVTLSCSPISGHRSVSWYQQTPGQGLQFLFEYFSETQRNKGNFPGRFSGRQFSNSRSEMNVSTLELGDSALYLCASSLMVGSTDTQYFGPGTRLTVL.